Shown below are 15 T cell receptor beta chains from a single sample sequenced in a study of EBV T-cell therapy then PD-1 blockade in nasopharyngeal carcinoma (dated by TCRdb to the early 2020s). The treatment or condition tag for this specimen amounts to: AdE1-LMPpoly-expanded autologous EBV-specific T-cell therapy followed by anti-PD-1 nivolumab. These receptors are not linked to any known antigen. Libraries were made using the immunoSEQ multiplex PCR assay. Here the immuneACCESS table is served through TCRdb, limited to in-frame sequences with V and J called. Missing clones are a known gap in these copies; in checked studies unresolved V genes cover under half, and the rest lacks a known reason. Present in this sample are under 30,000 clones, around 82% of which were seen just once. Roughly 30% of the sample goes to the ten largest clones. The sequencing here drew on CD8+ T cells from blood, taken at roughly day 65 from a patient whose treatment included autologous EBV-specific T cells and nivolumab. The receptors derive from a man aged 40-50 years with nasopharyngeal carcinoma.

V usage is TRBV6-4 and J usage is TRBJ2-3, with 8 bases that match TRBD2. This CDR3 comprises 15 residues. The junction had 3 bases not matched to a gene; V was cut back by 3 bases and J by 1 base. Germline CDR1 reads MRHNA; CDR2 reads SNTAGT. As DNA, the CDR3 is TGTGCCAGCAGTGATTCCGGGGGGGGCACAGATACGCAGTATTTT. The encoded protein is CASSDSGGGTDTQYF.

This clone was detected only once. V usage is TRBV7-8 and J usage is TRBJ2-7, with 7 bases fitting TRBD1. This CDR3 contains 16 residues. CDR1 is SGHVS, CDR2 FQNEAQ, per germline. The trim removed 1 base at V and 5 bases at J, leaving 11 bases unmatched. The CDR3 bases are TGTGCCAGCAGCTTAGGTCCAGAGGGGGCTATGGACGAGCAGTACTTC. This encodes CASSLGPEGAMDEQYF.

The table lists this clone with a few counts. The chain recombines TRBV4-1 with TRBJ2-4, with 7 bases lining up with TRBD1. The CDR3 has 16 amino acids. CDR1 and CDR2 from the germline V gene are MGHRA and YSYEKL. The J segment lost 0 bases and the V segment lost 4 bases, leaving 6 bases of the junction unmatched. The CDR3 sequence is CASSLDRALAKNIQYF. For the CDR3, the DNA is TGCGCCAGCAGCCTCGACAGGGCCTTAGCCAAAAACATTCAGTACTTC.

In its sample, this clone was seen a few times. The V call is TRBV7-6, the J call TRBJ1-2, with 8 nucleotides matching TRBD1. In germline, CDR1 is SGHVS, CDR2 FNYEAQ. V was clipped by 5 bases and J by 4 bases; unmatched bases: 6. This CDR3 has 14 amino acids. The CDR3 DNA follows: TGTGCCAGCAGCCCGAGGGACAGGACCTATGGCTACACCTTC. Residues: CASSPRDRTYGYTF.

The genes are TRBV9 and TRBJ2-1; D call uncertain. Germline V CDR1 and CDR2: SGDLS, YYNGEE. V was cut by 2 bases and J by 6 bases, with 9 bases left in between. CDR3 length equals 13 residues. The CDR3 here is CASSVASRNEQFF. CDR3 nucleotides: TGTGCCAGCAGCGTCGCCAGTCGCAATGAGCAGTTCTTC.

CDR3 nucleotide sequence: TGTGCCAGCAGTCCTAGCGGTACCTACGAGCAGTACTTC. Translation: CASSPSGTYEQYF. V gene TRBV2 combines with J gene TRBJ2-7; 7 bases fit TRBD2. The junction had 3 bases not matched to a gene; V was cut back by 5 bases and J by 2 bases. Germline loops: CDR1 SNHLY, CDR2 FYNNEI. The CDR3 is 13 residues long.

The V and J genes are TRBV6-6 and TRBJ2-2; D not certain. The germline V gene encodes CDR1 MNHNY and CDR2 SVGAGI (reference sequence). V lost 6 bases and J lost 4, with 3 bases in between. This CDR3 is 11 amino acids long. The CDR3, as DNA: TGTGCCAGCAGCCTCACCGGGGAGCTGTTTTTT. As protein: CASSLTGELFF.

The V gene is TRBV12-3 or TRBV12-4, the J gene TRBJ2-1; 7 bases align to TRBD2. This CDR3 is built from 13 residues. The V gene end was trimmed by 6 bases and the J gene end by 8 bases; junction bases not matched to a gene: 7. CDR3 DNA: TGTGCCAGCAGCTACGGACTAGGCGATGAGCAGTTCTTC. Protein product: CASSYGLGDEQFF.

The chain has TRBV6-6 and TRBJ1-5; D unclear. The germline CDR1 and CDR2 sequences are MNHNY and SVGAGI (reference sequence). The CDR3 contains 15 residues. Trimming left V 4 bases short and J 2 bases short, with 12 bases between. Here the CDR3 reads CASSLTHSGNQPQHF. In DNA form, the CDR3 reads TGTGCCAGCAGTTTGACCCATTCGGGCAATCAGCCCCAGCATTTT.

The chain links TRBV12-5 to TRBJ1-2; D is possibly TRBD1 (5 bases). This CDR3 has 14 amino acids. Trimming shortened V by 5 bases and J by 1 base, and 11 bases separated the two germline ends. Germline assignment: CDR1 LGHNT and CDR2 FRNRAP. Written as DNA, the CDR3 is TGTGCTAGTGGTCCTTCAGGGAGTAACTATGGCTACACCTTC. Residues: CASGPSGSNYGYTF.

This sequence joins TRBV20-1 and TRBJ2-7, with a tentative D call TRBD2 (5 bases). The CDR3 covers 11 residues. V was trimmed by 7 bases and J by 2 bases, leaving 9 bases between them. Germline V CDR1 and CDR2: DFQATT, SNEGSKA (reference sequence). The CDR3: CSGESTYEQYF. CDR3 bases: TGCAGTGGGGAGTCCACCTACGAGCAGTACTTC.

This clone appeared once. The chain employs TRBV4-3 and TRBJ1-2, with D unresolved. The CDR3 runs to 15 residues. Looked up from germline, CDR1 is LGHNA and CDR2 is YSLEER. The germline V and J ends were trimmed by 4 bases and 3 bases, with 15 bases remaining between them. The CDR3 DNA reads TGCGCCAGCAGCCTCAGACCCGCCGTCGACTATGGCTACACCTTC. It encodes CASSLRPAVDYGYTF.

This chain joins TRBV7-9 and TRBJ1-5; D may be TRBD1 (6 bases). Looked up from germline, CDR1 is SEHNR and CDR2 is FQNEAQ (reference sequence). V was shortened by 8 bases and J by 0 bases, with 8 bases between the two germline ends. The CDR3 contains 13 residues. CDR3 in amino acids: CASGGLSNQPQHF. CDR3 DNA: TGTGCCAGCGGGGGGCTTAGCAATCAGCCCCAGCATTTT.

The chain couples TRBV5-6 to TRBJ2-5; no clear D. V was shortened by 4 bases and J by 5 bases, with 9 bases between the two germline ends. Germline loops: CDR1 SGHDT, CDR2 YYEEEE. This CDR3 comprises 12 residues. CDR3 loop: CASSLSLETQYF. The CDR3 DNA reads TGTGCCAGCAGCCTCTCCCTTGAGACCCAGTACTTC.

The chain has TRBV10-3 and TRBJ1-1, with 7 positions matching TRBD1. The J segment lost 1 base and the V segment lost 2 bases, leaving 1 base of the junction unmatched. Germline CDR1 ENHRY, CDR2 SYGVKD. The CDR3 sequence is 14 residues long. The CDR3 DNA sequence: TGTGCCATCAGTGAGGCAGGGGGGAACACTGAAGCTTTCTTT. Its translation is CAISEAGGNTEAFF.